This paragraph covers one TCR beta chain sequence. Antigen specificity is unknown. The data were obtained in a study of STAT5B mutations in CD4+ large granular lymphocyte leukemia. Overall study results and limits: No patients shared main leukemic clonotypes, though about 24% appeared at low frequency elsewhere.

Source study methods: The detection floor for productive clonotype frequency was 2.59 x 10-5. Assay: immunoSEQ multiplex PCR; the TCRdb copy retains only in-frame clones and omits some. The V and J calls and clone size come from that table; D and trimming were worked out from the DNA. The repertoire has some 30,000 clones, roughly three quarters of them found once; the top ten carry about 1.1%. Looked up from germline, CDR1 is GTSNPN and CDR2 is SVGIG (reference sequence). The CDR3 loop spans 12 amino acids. With 7 bases removed from V and 1 base from J, the gap between germline ends came to 7 bases.

Sequenced sample: CD4+ T cells from blood buffy coats. The sequence was collected from a human donor in good health. The V call is TRBV30, the J call TRBJ2-2; D is perhaps TRBD1 (5 bases). CDR3 in DNA: TGTGCCTTGACAGAGAACACCGGGGAGCTGTTTTTT. Translation: CALTENTGELFF.